The next 18 T cell receptor beta chains were all read from a single sample in a study of blood T cell repertoires in COVID-19. Here immunoSEQ multiplex PCR was the method, and the copy in TCRdb shows in-frame clones only, minus some. The table records about 270,000 clones, around 86% of them present only once. The sample comprised peripheral blood. These TCRs come from a woman in her fifties or sixties who had recovered from COVID-19.

The chain uses TRBV4-3 and TRBJ2-2; a possible D gene is TRBD2 (5 bases). V was cut by 5 bases and J by 4 bases, with 11 bases left in between. The CDR3 has 14 residues. CDR1 LGHNA and CDR2 YSLEER come from the germline V gene. This CDR3 reads CASSVKGSTGELFF. The CDR3 coding sequence is TGCGCCAGCAGCGTAAAAGGGAGCACCGGGGAGCTGTTTTTT.

This chain connects TRBV7-2 to TRBJ1-2, with D possibly being TRBD1 (6 bases). This CDR3 contains 12 residues. V was cut by 4 bases and J by 8 bases, with 11 bases left in between. CDR1 SGHTA and CDR2 FQGNSA come from the germline V gene. The CDR3 region has the DNA TGTGCCAGCAGCTCGACAGGCTACGGCTACACCTTC. Translating gives CASSSTGYGYTF.

This sequence joins TRBV3-1 (or the pseudogene TRBV3-2) and TRBJ1-2; 11 bases match TRBD1. V was pared by 1 base and J by 8 bases, with 12 bases of the junction left unmatched. The CDR3 extends over 17 amino acids. Germline V CDR1 and CDR2: LGHDT, YNNKEL (reference sequence). In DNA form, the CDR3 reads TGTGCCAGCAGCCAAGGCCCCCCGGGACAGGGGGAAGTAGGCTACACCTTC. It yields the protein CASSQGPPGQGEVGYTF.

The table lists this clone with a few counts. The chain employs TRBV15 and TRBJ1-2, with 10 bases fitting TRBD1. The CDR3 has 15 amino acids. In germline, CDR1 is LNHNV, CDR2 YYDKDF (reference sequence). V was clipped by 1 base and J by 4 bases; unmatched bases: 3. The CDR3: CATSRVRQGAYGYTF. CDR3 coding DNA: TGTGCCACCAGCAGAGTACGACAGGGGGCCTATGGCTACACCTTC. Filled out from reference TRBV15 and TRBJ1-2, the complete variable domain reads DAMVIQNPRYQVTQFGKPVTLSCSQTLNHNVMYWYQQKSSQAPKLLFHYYDKDFNNEADTPDNFQSRRPNTSFCFLDIRSPGLGDTAMYLCATSRVRQGAYGYTFGSGTRLTVV.

As DNA, the CDR3 is TGTGCCAGCAGCCAAGATCGTAGAGGAGTTAATCAGCCCCAGCATTTT. The encoded protein is CASSQDRRGVNQPQHF. The chain carries TRBV3-1 (or the pseudogene TRBV3-2) and TRBJ1-5, with D unclear. CDR1 and CDR2 from the germline V gene are LGHDT and YNNKEL (reference sequence). Trimming removed 0 bases at V and 4 bases at J, with 13 bases between. CDR3 length equals 16 residues.

The CDR3 coding sequence is TGTGCCAGCAGTCCCTCCCGTAATCAGCCCCAGCATTTT. It translates to CASSPSRNQPQHF. The V gene is TRBV6-5, the J gene TRBJ1-5; D unclear. The V end was cut by 5 bases, the J end by 4 bases, with 9 bases between. The CDR3 loop spans 13 amino acids. Germline CDR1 MNHEY, CDR2 SVGAGI.

This sequence joins TRBV5-4 and TRBJ2-3; 7 nucleotides align to TRBD1. The CDR3 is 15 residues long. V gave up 4 bases and J gave up 2 bases; unmatched junction bases: 7. Germline V gene data show CDR1 as SGHNT and CDR2 as YYREEE (reference sequence). CDR3 in amino acids: CASSPTTGNTDTQYF. CDR3 coding DNA: TGTGCCAGCAGCCCGACGACAGGGAACACAGATACGCAGTATTTT. Full variable domain (rest looked up from reference TRBV5-4 and TRBJ2-3): ETGVTQSPTHLIKTRGQQVTLRCSSQSGHNTVSWYQQALGQGPQFIFQYYREEENGRGNFPPRFSGLQFPNYSSELNVNALELDDSALYLCASSPTTGNTDTQYFGPGTRLTVL.

The chain employs TRBV19 and TRBJ1-3; tentatively, D is TRBD1 (5 bases). The germline CDR1 and CDR2 sequences are LNHDA and SQIVND (reference sequence). V was cut by 6 bases and J by 1 base, with 16 bases left in between. The CDR3 consists of 16 residues. The CDR3 nucleotides are TGTGCCAGTAGCGAGACAGCATGGGGTTCTGGAAACACCATATATTTT. Its protein product is CASSETAWGSGNTIYF.

V usage is TRBV3-1 (or the pseudogene TRBV3-2) and J usage is TRBJ2-5, with D maybe TRBD1 (6 bases). The CDR3 spans 15 residues. CDR1 LGHDT and CDR2 YNNKEL come from the germline V gene (reference sequence). The V end lost 0 bases, the J end lost 11 bases, and 19 bases lay between the germline ends. CDR3 nucleotides: TGTGCCAGCAGCCAAGATTTAGGGGCTAACAGGGTGCAGTACTTC. It is translated as CASSQDLGANRVQYF.

This sequence joins TRBV28 and TRBJ2-1, with TRBD2 matching over 10 bases. The CDR3 has 15 residues. Unmatched junction bases numbered 10, after V lost 7 bases and J lost 7 bases. CDR1 is MDHEN, CDR2 SYDVKM, per germline. The CDR3 sequence: CASIASGGSWNEQFF. For the CDR3, the DNA is TGTGCCAGCATAGCTAGCGGGGGATCTTGGAATGAGCAGTTCTTC.

The chain has TRBV2 and TRBJ2-3; D is undetermined. The ends were cut back, 5 bases at V and 1 base at J, with 13 bases in the middle. This CDR3 comprises 15 residues. Germline V lookup: CDR1 SNHLY, CDR2 FYNNEI. This CDR3 reads CASSPTQWGTDTQYF. For the CDR3, the DNA is TGTGCCAGCAGTCCGACTCAATGGGGCACAGATACGCAGTATTTT.

V and J are TRBV11-1 and TRBJ1-5; TRBD1 is a possible D gene (6 bases). Germline values: CDR1 SGHAT, CDR2 FQDESV (reference sequence). Trimming shortened V by 2 bases and J by 5 bases, and 7 bases separated the two germline ends. This CDR3 contains 13 residues. The CDR3, as DNA: TGTGCCAGCAGCTTATACAGGGATCAGCCCCAGCATTTT. Amino acid sequence: CASSLYRDQPQHF.

V usage is TRBV11-1 and J usage is TRBJ2-7; D remains unclear. Trimming took 3 bases from V and 6 from J, leaving 12 bases between them. Per the germline V gene, CDR1 is SGHAT and CDR2 is FQDESV (reference sequence). The CDR3 consists of 13 residues. CDR3: CASSFGLVGEQYF. CDR3 bases: TGTGCCAGCAGCTTCGGTCTAGTAGGCGAGCAGTACTTC. Together with reference TRBV11-1 and TRBJ2-7, the CDR3 gives the full variable domain: EAEVAQSPRYKITEKSQAVAFWCDPISGHATLYWYRQILGQGPELLVQFQDESVVDDSQLPKDRFSAERLKGVDSTLKIQPAELGDSAMYLCASSFGLVGEQYFGPGTRLTVT.

This rearrangement joins TRBV5-1 to TRBJ1-4, with a tentative D call TRBD1 (5 bases). Germline V gives CDR1 SGHRS, CDR2 YFSETQ. The CDR3 loop spans 15 amino acids. Between the trimmed V and J ends, which lost 3 bases and 6 bases, there was a span of 15 bases. DNA of the CDR3: TGCGCCAGCAGCTGGGCGGGGGGGAATCATGAAAAACTGTTTTTT. The encoded protein is CASSWAGGNHEKLFF. The full variable domain, completed using reference TRBV5-1 and TRBJ1-4, is KAGVTQTPRYLIKTRGQQVTLSCSPISGHRSVSWYQQTPGQGLQFLFEYFSETQRNKGNFPGRFSGRQFSNSRSEMNVSTLELGDSALYLCASSWAGGNHEKLFFGSGTQLSVL.

The J gene is TRBJ1-6, the V gene TRBV27; 10 bases agree with TRBD1. In germline, CDR1 is MNHEY, CDR2 SMNVEV (reference sequence). After removal of 4 bases from V and 0 bases from J, the junction contained 0 bases not matched to a gene. The CDR3 is 16 residues long. In DNA, the CDR3 is TGTGCCAGCAGTTGGACAGGGGGCTCCTATAATTCACCCCTCCACTTT. This sequence encodes CASSWTGGSYNSPLHF.

The rearrangement uses TRBV6-1 and TRBJ1-2; perhaps TRBD1 as D (6 bases). The CDR3 contains 13 residues. V was clipped by 2 bases and J by 3 bases, with 7 bases between them. In germline, CDR1 is MNHNS, CDR2 SASEGT. This chain's CDR3 is CASSEPGDYGYTF. The CDR3 DNA follows: TGTGCCAGCAGTGAACCAGGGGACTATGGCTACACCTTC.

The chain employs TRBV7-9 and TRBJ1-2; 10 bases are shared with TRBD1. The V gene's germline CDR1 is SEHNR and CDR2 FQNEAQ (reference sequence). V shed 4 bases and J 6 bases; nucleotides not matched to a gene: 5. CDR3 length equals 14 residues. The DNA for the CDR3 is TGTGCCAGCAGCTCACCGGGACAGGGGAATGGCTACACCTTC. It codes for CASSSPGQGNGYTF.

V usage is TRBV3-1 (or the pseudogene TRBV3-2) and J usage is TRBJ2-4; D unclear. This CDR3 is built from 12 residues. Trimming took 0 bases from V and 14 from J, leaving 11 bases between them. Germline lookup yields CDR1 LGHDT and CDR2 YNNKEL (reference sequence). In DNA, the CDR3 is TGTGCCAGCAGCCAAGAGGAGAATAAAAAGTACTTC. This translates into CASSQEENKKYF.